The rows below give T cell receptor beta chains drawn from one sample of a study of identical twins' blood T cells. TCRdb reprocessed the 5' RACE reads via MiXCR and lists one record per CDR3 protein. The sample has a few hundred thousand distinct CDR3 sequences, under 30% seen once. The sequenced material came from PBMCs. The receptors were sampled from a woman aged 18 to 50 in good health. CDR3s include the opening cysteine and the closing phenylalanine or tryptophan. Fields, in order: V gene, clone size, J gene, D gene, CDR3 protein, CDR3 DNA. The D gene is left open where the match is weak. Not all rows give a size; the values are once, few, many and, for expanded clones, a class.

>TRBV7-2|few|TRBJ2-3|.
CASSPRGIRTPRQTDTQYF
TGTGCCAGCAGCCCTCGGGGAATACGGACTCCACGACAGACAGATACGCAGTATTTT
>TRBV10-3|few|TRBJ1-1|.
CAISPRETEAFF
TGTGCCATCAGCCCCAGGGAGACTGAAGCTTTCTTT
>TRBV5-1|.|TRBJ2-2|.
CASSLVQGSGELFF
TGCGCCAGCAGCTTGGTACAGGGTTCCGGGGAGCTGTTTTTT
>TRBV20-1|.|TRBJ1-6|.
CSASLGAGRIHF
TGCAGTGCTAGTCTCGGGGCGGGCCGAATCCACTTT
>TRBV20-1|few|TRBJ2-1|TRBD2
CSAGTSGSVNEQFF
TGCAGTGCTGGTACTAGCGGGAGTGTTAATGAGCAGTTCTTC
>TRBV7-2|few|TRBJ2-1|.
CASSLLRGGEVF
TGTGCCAGCAGCTTACTTCGGGGTGGAGAGGTCTTC
>TRBV10-3|few|TRBJ2-2|.
CAMGSGDTGELFF
TGTGCCATGGGTTCCGGGGACACCGGGGAGCTGTTTTTT
>TRBV3-1|.|TRBJ2-1|.
CASSQVPGSSYNEQFF
TGTGCCAGCAGCCAAGTTCCCGGGAGCTCCTACAATGAGCAGTTCTTC
>TRBV6-5|.|TRBJ1-6|.
CASRADWGSSPLHF
TGTGCCAGCAGGGCCGACTGGGGTAGTTCACCCCTCCACTTT
>TRBV6-6|many|TRBJ1-4|.
CASSFSPEGEKLFF
TGTGCCAGCAGTTTCAGTCCGGAGGGGGAAAAACTGTTTTTT
>TRBV6-1|.|TRBJ2-1|.
CASMAVLWDEQFF
TGTGCCAGCATGGCGGTTCTTTGGGATGAGCAGTTCTTC
>TRBV5-6|.|TRBJ1-5|TRBD1
CASSLGTGVAQPQHF
TGTGCCAGCAGCTTGGGGACAGGGGTTGCTCAGCCCCAGCATTTT
>TRBV3-1|.|TRBJ2-7|TRBD2
CASSQRLLPRGGNYEQYF
TGTGCCAGCAGCCAACGCCTCCTTCCGAGGGGAGGGAATTACGAGCAGTACTTC
>TRBV28|.|TRBJ1-6|TRBD1
CASSNLSRQGASPLHF
TGTGCCAGCAGCAACCTCTCAAGACAGGGTGCTTCACCCCTCCACTTT
>TRBV20-1|.|TRBJ1-3|.
CSAPGRSGNTIYF
TGCAGTGCCCCAGGGCGGAGTGGAAACACCATATATTTT
>TRBV29-1|many|TRBJ2-1|TRBD2
CGLAGAAYNEQFF
TGTGGCCTAGCGGGAGCGGCCTACAATGAGCAGTTCTTC
>TRBV21-1|many|TRBJ2-1|.
CASSKALRTSSNEQFF
TGTGCCAGCAGCAAAGCGCTCCGGACATCATCCAATGAGCAGTTCTTC
>TRBV4-3|.|TRBJ2-2|TRBD2
CASSGLAGSNTGELFF
TGCGCCAGCTCCGGACTAGCGGGCTCGAACACCGGGGAGCTGTTTTTT
>TRBV20-1|.|TRBJ2-2|.
CSARTPFNTGELFF
TGCAGTGCTAGGACCCCTTTTAACACCGGGGAGCTGTTTTTT
>TRBV7-2|.|TRBJ2-3|.
CASSLFTADTQYF
TGTGCCAGCAGCTTATTCACGGCAGATACGCAGTATTTT
>TRBV29-1|.|TRBJ1-1|.
CSVGTCAEAFF
TGCAGCGTGGGGACGTGCGCTGAAGCTTTCTTT
>TRBV19|few|TRBJ2-7|TRBD1
CASSLGTGLYEQYF
TGTGCCAGTAGTCTCGGGACAGGGTTGTACGAGCAGTACTTC
>TRBV20-1|.|TRBJ2-5|TRBD1
CSALDRDDPETQYF
TGCAGTGCTCTCGACAGGGATGATCCGGAGACCCAGTACTTC
>TRBV19|.|TRBJ2-1|.
CASSVPGLYNEQFF
TGTGCCAGTAGTGTCCCGGGACTTTACAATGAGCAGTTCTTC
>TRBV20-1|few|TRBJ1-2|.
CSAGHSVTNYGYTF
TGCAGTGCTGGCCATTCGGTGACGAACTATGGCTACACCTTC
>TRBV20-1|.|TRBJ1-4|.
CSAHPGRSNEKLFF
TGCAGTGCTCACCCGGGACGCAGTAATGAAAAACTGTTTTTT
>TRBV29-1|.|TRBJ1-1|.
CSVEIQGSTEAFF
TGCAGCGTTGAGATACAGGGTTCCACTGAAGCTTTCTTT
>TRBV7-9|few|TRBJ1-2|.
CASRADGVNYGYTF
TGTGCCAGCAGAGCCGACGGGGTTAACTATGGCTACACCTTC
>TRBV10-3|.|TRBJ1-1|.
CAIRHTGQISGAFF
TGTGCCATCAGGCATACCGGACAGATTAGTGGAGCTTTCTTT
>TRBV5-8|.|TRBJ1-4|.
CASSLDPAPLAEKLFF
TGTGCCAGCAGCTTGGACCCGGCCCCGCTCGCCGAAAAACTGTTTTTT
>TRBV20-1|few|TRBJ1-5|.
CSASGGTNQPQHF
TGCAGTGCTAGCGGGGGAACCAATCAGCCCCAGCATTTT
>TRBV20-1|.|TRBJ2-5|.
CSANSRRFSETQYF
TGCAGTGCTAATTCTCGGCGTTTTTCGGAGACCCAGTACTTC
>TRBV18|few|TRBJ1-1|.
CASSPVQGNTEAFF
TGTGCCAGCTCACCCGTACAGGGTAATACTGAAGCTTTCTTT
>TRBV6-2/TRBV6-3|.|TRBJ2-7|.
CASKRDLSSYEQYF
TGTGCCAGCAAAAGGGATCTGAGCTCCTACGAGCAGTACTTC
>TRBV3-1|.|TRBJ1-1|.
CASSQRPPPAFF
TGTGCCAGCAGCCAAAGACCCCCGCCCGCTTTCTTT
>TRBV2|many|TRBJ1-2|TRBD1
CASRTDRGGYTF
TGTGCCAGCAGAACCGACAGGGGCGGCTACACCTTC
>TRBV7-3|.|TRBJ1-1|.
CASSLARVGAEAFF
TGTGCCAGCAGCCTCGCCCGGGTTGGGGCTGAAGCTTTCTTT
>TRBV21-1|.|TRBJ1-3|.
CASSKGGRSSGNTIYF
TGTGCCAGCAGCAAAGGAGGACGGAGCTCTGGAAACACCATATATTTT
>TRBV5-1|.|TRBJ1-1|.
CASSLTDTQAFF
TGCGCCAGCAGCTTGACGGACACACAAGCTTTCTTT
>TRBV20-1|many|TRBJ2-3|TRBD1
CSASQGGTDTQYF
TGCAGTGCTAGCCAGGGGGGCACAGATACGCAGTATTTT
>TRBV4-3|.|TRBJ2-2|.
CASSQALTGYTGELFF
TGCGCCAGCAGCCAAGCCCTGACAGGTTACACCGGGGAGCTGTTTTTT
>TRBV2|.|TRBJ1-4|TRBD1
CASSGQGIATNEKLFF
TGTGCCAGCAGCGGACAGGGGATTGCAACTAATGAAAAACTGTTTTTT
>TRBV5-1|.|TRBJ2-1|TRBD2
CASSHNSGKFYNEQFF
TGCGCCAGCAGTCATAACAGCGGGAAATTTTACAATGAGCAGTTCTTC
>TRBV19|few|TRBJ1-2|.
CASRTTGRNYGYTF
TGTGCCAGTAGAACCACAGGGCGAAACTATGGCTACACCTTC